One and the same sample provided the 8 T cell receptor beta chains below, sequenced in a study of blood T cell repertoires in COVID-19 (dated by TCRdb to about 2020). Receptor libraries were prepared by the immunoSEQ multiplex PCR assay. TCRdb limited this immuneACCESS table to in-frame rearrangements with V and J called. A share of clones is missing; checked studies link under half to unresolved V genes, and the rest is unexplained. This sample comprises about 270,000 clones, about 80% of them detected only once. Over 8.5% of the sample belongs to the ten largest clones. Sequencing was performed on peripheral blood. The receptors here all came from a human donor in a cohort sampled during active COVID-19.

The chain recombines TRBV9 with TRBJ1-1; a possible D gene is TRBD1 (5 bases). CDR1 and CDR2 (germline): SGDLS, YYNGEE. The V gene lost 4 bases and the J gene lost 4 bases, with 14 bases spanning the gap. CDR3 length equals 14 residues. The CDR3 bases are TGTGCCAGCAGCTTATTGTTCGGGGGCACTGAAGCTTTCTTT. This encodes CASSLLFGGTEAFF.

The rearrangement uses TRBV20-1 and TRBJ1-2; a possible D gene is TRBD1 (6 bases). Germline CDR1 is DFQATT and CDR2 is SNEGSKA (reference sequence). The CDR3 contains 14 residues. Trimming pared 3 bases from V and 8 bases from J, leaving 19 bases between. The CDR3 region is CSASGRRPGEGYTF. CDR3 nucleotides: TGCAGTGCTAGTGGGCGGAGGCCAGGGGAGGGCTACACCTTC.

V and J are TRBV28 and TRBJ2-7; maybe TRBD1 (5 bases). CDR3 length: 14 residues. The germline gives CDR1 MDHEN, CDR2 SYDVKM. Trimming removed 5 bases from V and 2 bases from J, with 13 bases in between. The CDR3 sequence: CASSVGRPPYEQYF. Here the CDR3 DNA reads TGTGCCAGCAGTGTGGGGCGCCCCCCCTACGAGCAGTACTTC.

This sequence joins TRBV6-1 and TRBJ1-3; D not certain. The ends were cut back, 0 bases at V and 3 bases at J, with 9 bases in the middle. Germline values: CDR1 MNHNS, CDR2 SASEGT. The CDR3 spans 15 residues. CDR3 in amino acids: CASSEARSGGNTIYF. The CDR3 DNA sequence: TGTGCCAGCAGTGAAGCGCGAAGCGGTGGAAACACCATATATTTT.

V usage is TRBV19 and J usage is TRBJ2-7; 7 bases are a match to TRBD1. The CDR3 covers 15 residues. J lost 3 bases, V lost 5 bases, and 10 bases had no gene match. Germline V gene sequence: CDR1 LNHDA, CDR2 SQIVND (reference sequence). The CDR3: CASSLRRDRSYEQYF. The CDR3, as DNA: TGTGCCAGTAGTTTGCGTCGGGACAGAAGCTACGAGCAGTACTTC.

The rearrangement joins TRBV7-6 to TRBJ1-1; no reliable D call. CDR1 and CDR2 (germline): SGHVS, FNYEAQ. The V gene lost 5 bases and the J gene lost 1 base, with 8 bases spanning the gap. This CDR3 has 13 amino acids. CDR3 loop: CASSDYTNTEAFF. CDR3 in DNA: TGTGCCAGCAGCGATTACACGAACACTGAAGCTTTCTTT. Together with reference TRBV7-6 and TRBJ1-1, the CDR3 gives the full variable domain: GAGVSQSPRYKVTKRGQDVALRCDPISGHVSLYWYRQALGQGPEFLTYFNYEAQQDKSGLPNDRFSAERPEGSISTLTIQRTEQRDSAMYRCASSDYTNTEAFFGQGTRLTVV.

This chain uses TRBV20-1 with TRBJ2-4, with D perhaps TRBD1 (5 bases). Trimming left V 3 bases short and J 0 bases short, with 12 bases between. The germline V gene has CDR1 DFQATT and CDR2 SNEGSKA (reference sequence). This CDR3 is built from 15 residues. The CDR3 region has the DNA TGCAGTGCTAGTAATCAGGGTCTAGCCAAAAACATTCAGTACTTC. Translated, it gives CSASNQGLAKNIQYF.

This clone came up a few times. The chain employs TRBV4-3 and TRBJ2-1, with a possible D match to TRBD1 (5 bases). The V end lost 4 bases, the J end lost 3 bases, and 19 bases lay between the germline ends. The germline gives CDR1 LGHNA, CDR2 YSLEER. CDR3 length equals 17 residues. CDR3 residues: CASSPRLTAGNYNEQFF. In nucleotides, the CDR3 is TGCGCCAGCAGCCCCCGGCTGACAGCAGGCAACTACAATGAGCAGTTCTTC.